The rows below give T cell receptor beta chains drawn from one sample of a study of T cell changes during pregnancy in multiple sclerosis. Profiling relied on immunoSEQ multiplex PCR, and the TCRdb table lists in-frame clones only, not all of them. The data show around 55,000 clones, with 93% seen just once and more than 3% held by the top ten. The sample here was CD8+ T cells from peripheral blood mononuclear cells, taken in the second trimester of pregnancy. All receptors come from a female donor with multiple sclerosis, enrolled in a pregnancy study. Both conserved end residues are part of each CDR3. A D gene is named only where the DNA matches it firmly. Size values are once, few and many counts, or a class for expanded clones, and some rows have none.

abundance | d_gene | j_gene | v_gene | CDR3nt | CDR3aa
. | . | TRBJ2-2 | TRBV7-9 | TGTGCCAGCAGCTTTAGCGAGAACACCGGGGAGCTGTTTTTT | CASSFSENTGELFF
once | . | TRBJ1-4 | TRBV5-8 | TGTGCCAGCAGCGGGGCGACTAATGAAAAACTGTTTTTT | CASSGATNEKLFF
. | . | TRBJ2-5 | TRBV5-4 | TGTGCCAGCAGCTTGCGAGGGGCGCGCACGGCGGGACGTCAAGAGACCCAGTACTTC | CASSLRGARTAGRQETQYF
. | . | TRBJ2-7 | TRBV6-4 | TGTGCCAGCAGCGAAAATTACGGGTTAGCCTACGAGCAGTACTTC | CASSENYGLAYEQYF
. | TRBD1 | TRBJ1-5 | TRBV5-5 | TGTGCCAGCAGCTTGTATGACAGGGAAGATCAGCCCCAGCATTTT | CASSLYDREDQPQHF
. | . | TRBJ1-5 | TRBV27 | TGTGCCAGCAGCTGGGGAGGGTTCCCAGATCAGCCCCAGCATTTT | CASSWGGFPDQPQHF
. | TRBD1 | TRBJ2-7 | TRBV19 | TGTGCCAGTAGTATAAGGGTGCGGGGACAGGGAAACTACGAGCAGTACTTC | CASSIRVRGQGNYEQYF
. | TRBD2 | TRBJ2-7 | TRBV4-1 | TGCGCCAGCAGCCAGGGACTAGCGGGGCCAGCCTACGAGCAGTACTTC | CASSQGLAGPAYEQYF
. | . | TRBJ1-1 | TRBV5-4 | TGTGCCAGCAGCCCGAGCTTGGAAATAAGGGAGGCGGGGCACACTGAAGCTTTCTTT | CASSPSLEIREAGHTEAFF
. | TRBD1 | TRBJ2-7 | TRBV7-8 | TGTGCCAGCAGCTTAGGGACAGGGGACGACGAGCAGTACTTC | CASSLGTGDDEQYF
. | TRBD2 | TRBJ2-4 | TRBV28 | TGTGCCAGCAGTGCATACTTAGCGGGAGAGGACATTCAGTACTTC | CASSAYLAGEDIQYF
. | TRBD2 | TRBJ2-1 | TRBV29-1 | TGCAGCGCCGCGGGAGGCTCCTACAATGAGCAGTTCTTC | CSAAGGSYNEQFF
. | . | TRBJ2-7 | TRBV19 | TGTGCCAGTAGTTTCGGGACACACTACGAGCAGTACTTC | CASSFGTHYEQYF